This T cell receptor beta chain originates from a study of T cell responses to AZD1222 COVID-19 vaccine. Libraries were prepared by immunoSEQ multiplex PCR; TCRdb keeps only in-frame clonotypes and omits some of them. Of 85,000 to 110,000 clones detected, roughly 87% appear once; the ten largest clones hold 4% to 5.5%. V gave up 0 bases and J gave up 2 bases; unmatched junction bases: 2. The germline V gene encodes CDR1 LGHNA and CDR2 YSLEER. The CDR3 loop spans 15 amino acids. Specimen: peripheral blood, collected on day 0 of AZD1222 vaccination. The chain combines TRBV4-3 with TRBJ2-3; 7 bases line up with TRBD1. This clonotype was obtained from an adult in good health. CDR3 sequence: CASSQDDRDTDTQYF. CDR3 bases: TGCGCCAGCAGCCAAGACGACAGGGACACAGATACGCAGTATTTT.